The 17 T cell receptor beta chains reported below all come from one sample, sequenced in a study of identical twins. TCRdb processed the 5' RACE reads anew with MiXCR; each CDR3 protein has one entry. The data contain fewer than 550,000 distinct CDR3 sequences, roughly an eighth of them singletons. The sample was also reused in another study, on yellow fever vaccine responses in identical twins.

The sequencing sample was made of CD4+ T cells sorted from blood. These receptors originate from a woman in her late teens or twenties in good health.

V gene TRBV7-3 combines with J gene TRBJ1-6; TRBD1 is a possible D gene (5 bases). V was clipped by 5 bases and J by 8 bases, with 13 bases between them. CDR1 and CDR2 (germline): SGHTA, FQGTGA. There are 14 residues in the CDR3. The CDR3 protein is CASSPRDGDSPLHF. The CDR3, as DNA: TGTGCCAGCAGCCCCCGGGACGGGGATTCACCCCTCCACTTT.

This clonotype was seen a few times. The rearrangement links TRBV11-2 to TRBJ2-1, with 10 bases matching TRBD2. V lost 2 bases, J lost 5 bases, and 3 bases stayed unmatched. CDR3 size: 15 residues. In germline, CDR1 is SGHAT, CDR2 FQNNGV. The CDR3: CASSLIAGGHNEQFF. The CDR3, as DNA: TGTGCCAGCAGCTTAATAGCGGGGGGACACAATGAGCAGTTCTTC.

The sample holds many counts of this clonotype. This rearrangement joins TRBV5-1 to TRBJ2-2; maybe TRBD2 (7 bases). The CDR3 consists of 14 residues. V lost 4 bases and J 5 bases, leaving 12 bases between the germline ends. Germline V gene lookup returns CDR1 SGHRS and CDR2 YFSETQ. The CDR3 nucleotides are TGCGCCAGCAGCGGGGGGGCCTTGACCGGGGAGCTGTTTTTT. It codes for CASSGGALTGELFF.

The rearrangement joins TRBV19 to TRBJ2-3; D is unclear. The CDR3 runs 13 residues. The V and J ends lost 6 bases and 4 bases respectively, with 11 bases between them. Germline loops: CDR1 LNHDA, CDR2 SQIVND (reference sequence). The CDR3 nucleotides are TGTGCCAGTAGCCCGCTGGGCGCAGATACGCAGTATTTT. It encodes CASSPLGADTQYF.

This clonotype turned up a few times. The genes are TRBV6-5 and TRBJ1-4; TRBD1 agrees at 12 bases. The germline V gene has CDR1 MNHEY and CDR2 SVGAGI. Germline trimming cut 4 bases from V and 9 bases from J; bases unmatched to any gene: 15. The length of the CDR3 is 18 residues. The CDR3 sequence is CASSSPLPSGTGGKKLFF. The CDR3 DNA reads TGTGCCAGCAGTTCCCCACTACCATCCGGGACAGGGGGCAAAAAACTGTTTTTT.

This clonotype came up a few times. The chain couples TRBV3-1 to TRBJ1-1; a possible D gene is TRBD1 (5 bases). Germline-derived CDR1 and CDR2 are LGHDT and YNNKEL (reference sequence). CDR3 length: 13 amino acids. V was cut by 1 base and J by 11 bases, with 14 bases left in between. The CDR3 nucleotides are TGTGCCAGCAGCCAAGGGGAGGGCGGACATGCTTTCTTT. Its translation is CASSQGEGGHAFF.

The V and J genes are TRBV7-2 and TRBJ2-7, with 8 bases lining up with TRBD1. The length of the CDR3 is 14 residues. CDR1 and CDR2 (germline): SGHTA, FQGNSA. V lost 4 bases and J lost 2; bases outside the gene matches: 4. CDR3 sequence: CASSWGQATYEQYF. DNA of the CDR3: TGTGCCAGCAGCTGGGGACAGGCAACCTACGAGCAGTACTTC.

This clonotype has only a few counts. The gene calls are TRBV30 and TRBJ2-7, with D tentatively TRBD1 (6 bases). CDR3 length: 16 amino acids. V gave up 5 bases and J gave up 0 bases, with 20 bases separating them. Germline V gene data show CDR1 as GTSNPN and CDR2 as SVGIG (reference sequence). The CDR3 nucleotides read TGTGCCTGGGTGTCCCGGCTCCGGGACACCTCCTACGAGCAGTACTTC. Amino acids: CAWVSRLRDTSYEQYF.

This clonotype came up a few times. CDR3 nucleotides: TGTGCCAGCAGACAAAAAAGGGCCAATGAGCAGTTCTTC. This gives the protein CASRQKRANEQFF. The chain combines TRBV6-1 with TRBJ2-1; D not certain. V lost 6 bases to trimming and J lost 6 bases, with 12 bases between them. Germline-derived CDR1 and CDR2 are MNHNS and SASEGT. This CDR3 contains 13 residues.

This clonotype appeared a few times. The chain is built from TRBV6-1 and TRBJ2-5, with a weak D call TRBD2 (6 bases). This CDR3 has 15 amino acids. The V gene lost 7 bases and the J gene lost 5 bases, with 20 bases spanning the gap. The V gene's germline CDR1 is MNHNS and CDR2 SASEGT. The CDR3 DNA reads as TGTGCCAGCACCAACCTTCGGGCCGGAGGGGAGACCCAGTACTTC. Its translation: CASTNLRAGGETQYF.

Ten or more counts support this clonotype. The chain recombines TRBV6-2 or TRBV6-3 with TRBJ1-5; weak D call: TRBD1 (5 bases). The CDR3 covers 16 residues. The V end lost 2 bases, the J end lost 6 bases, and 17 bases lay between the germline ends. CDR1 is MNHEY, CDR2 SVGEGT, per germline. The CDR3 reads CASSYGGRGFGQPQHF. CDR3 sequence (DNA): TGTGCCAGCAGTTACGGCGGGAGGGGCTTCGGTCAGCCCCAGCATTTT.

Notes on this clonotype: A read error may account for a junction end that differs from germline. The gene calls are TRBV7-9 and TRBJ2-4; D is perhaps TRBD1 or TRBD2 (5 bases each). Germline CDR1 and CDR2: SEHNR and FQNEAQ (reference sequence). This CDR3 is 15 amino acids long. CDR3 protein: CASSVGDSNKNTQYF. The CDR3 nucleotides are TGTGCCAGCAGCGTGGGGGATAGCAACAAAAACACTCAGTACTTC.

V and J are TRBV24-1 and TRBJ2-1; possible D gene TRBD2, 5 bases. Trimming removed 0 bases at V and 3 bases at J, with 11 bases between. The CDR3 length is 16 residues. Per germline, CDR1 KGHDR and CDR2 SFDVKD. The CDR3 reads CATSDLQASSYNEQFF. CDR3 nucleotides: TGTGCCACCAGTGATTTGCAAGCTAGCAGCTACAATGAGCAGTTCTTC.

This clonotype was seen more than once but under ten times. The J gene is TRBJ1-1, the V gene TRBV12-3 or TRBV12-4; maybe TRBD1 (5 bases). V was pared by 5 bases and J by 10 bases, with 17 bases between. This CDR3 has 13 amino acids. CDR3 nucleotides: TGTGCCAGCAGTGAATCCGGGACCCCATTAGCTTTCTTT. This sequence encodes CASSESGTPLAFF.

The chain recombines TRBV20-1 with TRBJ2-7; 11 positions agree with TRBD2. Trimming removed 8 bases from V and 5 bases from J; junction bases left unmatched: 8. This CDR3 contains 13 residues. CDR1 and CDR2 from the germline V gene are DFQATT and SNEGSKA (reference sequence). CDR3 amino acids: CSPTGTSGDEQYF. CDR3 DNA: TGCAGTCCGACCGGGACTAGCGGCGACGAGCAGTACTTC.

This clonotype has only a few counts. This chain's CDR3 is CASSVGFAGELFF. In DNA, the CDR3 is TGTGCCAGCAGTGTGGGTTTTGCCGGGGAGCTGTTTTTT. This rearrangement joins TRBV2 to TRBJ2-2; D gene uncertain. Trimming removed 4 bases from V and 6 bases from J, with 9 bases in between. Germline CDR1 and CDR2: SNHLY and FYNNEI. The CDR3 totals 13 residues. Complete variable domain (other parts from reference TRBV2 and TRBJ2-2): EPEVTQTPSHQVTQMGQEVILRCVPISNHLYFYWYRQILGQKVEFLVSFYNNEISEKSEIFDDQFSVERPDGSNFTLKIRSTKLEDSAMYFCASSVGFAGELFFGEGSRLTVL.

The CDR3 loop reads CSVFRPSGLHETQYF. The CDR3 nucleotides read TGCAGCGTTTTTAGGCCTAGCGGCCTCCATGAGACCCAGTACTTC. The chain combines TRBV29-1 with TRBJ2-5; 7 bases fit TRBD2. With 5 bases clipped from V and 5 bases from J, the junction kept 14 bases outside the gene matches. The CDR3 runs to 15 residues. Germline values: CDR1 SQVTM, CDR2 ANQGSEA. Drawing the rest from reference TRBV29-1 and TRBJ2-5, the complete variable domain is SAVISQKPSRDICQRGTSLTIQCQVDSQVTMMFWYRQQPGQSLTLIATANQGSEATYESGFVIDKFPISRPNLTFSTLTVSNMSPEDSSIYLCSVFRPSGLHETQYFGPGTRLLVL.